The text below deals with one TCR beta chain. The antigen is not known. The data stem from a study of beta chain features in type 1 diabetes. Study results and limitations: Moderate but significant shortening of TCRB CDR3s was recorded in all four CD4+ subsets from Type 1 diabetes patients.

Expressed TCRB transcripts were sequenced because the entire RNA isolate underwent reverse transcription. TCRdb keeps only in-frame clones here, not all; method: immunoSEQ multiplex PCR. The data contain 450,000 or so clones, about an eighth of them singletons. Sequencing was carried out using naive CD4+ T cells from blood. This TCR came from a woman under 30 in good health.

Here the CDR3 reads CASSDGRRQPQHF. The CDR3 DNA sequence: TGTGCCAGCAGTGACGGCCGGAGGCAGCCCCAGCATTTT. The chain links TRBV2 to TRBJ1-5; D unclear. V was pared by 3 bases and J by 7 bases, with 10 bases between. Germline V gives CDR1 SNHLY, CDR2 FYNNEI. This CDR3 region has 13 residues.